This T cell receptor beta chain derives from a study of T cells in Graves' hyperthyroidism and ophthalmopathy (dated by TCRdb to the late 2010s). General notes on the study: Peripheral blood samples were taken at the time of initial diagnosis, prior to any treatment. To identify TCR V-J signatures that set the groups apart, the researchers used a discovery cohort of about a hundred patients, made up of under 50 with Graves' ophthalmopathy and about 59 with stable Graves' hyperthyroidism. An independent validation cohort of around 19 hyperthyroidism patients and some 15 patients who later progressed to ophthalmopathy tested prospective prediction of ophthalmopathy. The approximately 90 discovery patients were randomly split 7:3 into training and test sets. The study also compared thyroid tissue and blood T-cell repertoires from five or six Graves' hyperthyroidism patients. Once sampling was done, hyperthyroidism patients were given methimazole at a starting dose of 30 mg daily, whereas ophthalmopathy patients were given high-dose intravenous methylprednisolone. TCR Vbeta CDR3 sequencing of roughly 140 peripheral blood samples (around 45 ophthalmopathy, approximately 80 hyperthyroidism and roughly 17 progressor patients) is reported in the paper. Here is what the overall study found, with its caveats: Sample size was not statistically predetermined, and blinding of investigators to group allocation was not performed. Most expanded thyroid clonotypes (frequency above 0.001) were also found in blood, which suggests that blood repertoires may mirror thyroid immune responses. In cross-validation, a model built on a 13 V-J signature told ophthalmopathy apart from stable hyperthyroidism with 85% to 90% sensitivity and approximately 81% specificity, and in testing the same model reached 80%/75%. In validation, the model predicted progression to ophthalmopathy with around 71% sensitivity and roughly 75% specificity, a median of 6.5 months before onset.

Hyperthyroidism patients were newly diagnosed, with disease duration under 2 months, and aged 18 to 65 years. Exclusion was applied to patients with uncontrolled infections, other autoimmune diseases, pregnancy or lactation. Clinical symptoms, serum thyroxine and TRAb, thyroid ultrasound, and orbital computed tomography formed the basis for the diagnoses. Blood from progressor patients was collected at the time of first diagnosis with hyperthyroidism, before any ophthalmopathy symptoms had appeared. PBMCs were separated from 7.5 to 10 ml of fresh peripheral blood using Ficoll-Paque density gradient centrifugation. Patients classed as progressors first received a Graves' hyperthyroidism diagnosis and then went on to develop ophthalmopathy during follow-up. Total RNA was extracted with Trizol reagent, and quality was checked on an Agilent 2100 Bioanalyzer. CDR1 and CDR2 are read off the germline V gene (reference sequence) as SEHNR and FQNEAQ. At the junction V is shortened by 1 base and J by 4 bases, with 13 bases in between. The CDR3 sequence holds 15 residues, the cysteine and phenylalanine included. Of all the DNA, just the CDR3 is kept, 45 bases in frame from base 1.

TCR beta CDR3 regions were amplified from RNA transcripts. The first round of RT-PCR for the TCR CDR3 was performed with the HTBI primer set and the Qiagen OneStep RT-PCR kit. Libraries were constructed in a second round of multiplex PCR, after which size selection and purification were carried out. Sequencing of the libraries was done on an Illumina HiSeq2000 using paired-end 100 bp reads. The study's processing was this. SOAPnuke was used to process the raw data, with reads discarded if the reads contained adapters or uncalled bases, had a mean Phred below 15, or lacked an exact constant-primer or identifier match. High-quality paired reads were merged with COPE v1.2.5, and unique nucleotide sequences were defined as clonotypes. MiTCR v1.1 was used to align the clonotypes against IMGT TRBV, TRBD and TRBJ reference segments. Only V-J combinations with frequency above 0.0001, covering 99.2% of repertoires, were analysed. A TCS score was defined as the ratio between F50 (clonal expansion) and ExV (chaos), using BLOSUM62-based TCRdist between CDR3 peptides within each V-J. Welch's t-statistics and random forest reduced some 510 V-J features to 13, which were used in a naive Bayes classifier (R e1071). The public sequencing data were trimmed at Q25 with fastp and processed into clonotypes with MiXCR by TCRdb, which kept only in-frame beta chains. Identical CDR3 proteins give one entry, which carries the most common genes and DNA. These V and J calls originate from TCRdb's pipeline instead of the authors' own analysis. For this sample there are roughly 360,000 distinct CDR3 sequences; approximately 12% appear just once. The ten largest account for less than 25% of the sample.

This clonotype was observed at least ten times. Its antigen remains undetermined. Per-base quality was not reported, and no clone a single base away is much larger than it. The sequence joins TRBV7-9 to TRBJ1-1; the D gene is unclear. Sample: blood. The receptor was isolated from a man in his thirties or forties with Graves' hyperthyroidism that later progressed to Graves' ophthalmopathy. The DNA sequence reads TGTGCCAGCAGCTTAGGCGCATTCTCGAGCACTGAAGCTTTCTTT. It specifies CASSLGAFSSTEAFF.